Shown below are 25 T cell receptor beta chains from a single sample sequenced in a study of T cell changes during pregnancy in multiple sclerosis. Data came from immunoSEQ multiplex PCR; TCRdb stores just in-frame clones and leaves some out. Among around 80,000 clones listed, 92% were seen once. Material: peripheral blood, obtained before pregnancy. These receptors originate from a female donor with multiple sclerosis, enrolled in a pregnancy study.

V and J are TRBV5-1 and TRBJ2-4, with TRBD2 matching over 14 bases. With 2 bases clipped from V and 8 bases from J, the junction kept 6 bases outside the gene matches. Germline V lookup: CDR1 SGHRS, CDR2 YFSETQ. This CDR3 has 16 residues. Here the CDR3 reads CASSFPTSGGVDIQYF. The CDR3 DNA reads TGCGCCAGCAGCTTTCCGACTAGCGGGGGGGTGGACATTCAGTACTTC.

The chain employs TRBV6-1 and TRBJ2-1, with 7 bases matching TRBD2. V lost 2 bases, J lost 6 bases, and 10 bases stayed unmatched. The CDR3 extends over 16 amino acids. CDR1 and CDR2 (germline): MNHNS, SASEGT. CDR3 sequence (DNA): TGTGCCAGCAGTGAAACTAGCGACAACCGCCTCAATGAGCAGTTCTTC. Its translation is CASSETSDNRLNEQFF.

This chain links TRBV7-6 with TRBJ1-2; D unresolved. V shed 5 bases and J shed 0 bases, with 13 bases lying between them. Germline V gene sequence: CDR1 SGHVS, CDR2 FNYEAQ. CDR3 size: 15 residues. This CDR3 is CASSPPVGPNYGYTF. The CDR3 bases are TGTGCCAGCAGCCCGCCCGTGGGCCCTAACTATGGCTACACCTTC.

The rearrangement uses TRBV5-1 and TRBJ2-7, with 8 bases lining up with TRBD1. The germline V gene has CDR1 SGHRS and CDR2 YFSETQ. The CDR3 extends over 14 amino acids. Losses at the gene ends were 3 bases for V and 1 base for J; bases not matched to a gene: 3. The CDR3 nucleotides read TGCGCCAGCAGCTCGGGACAGGCATCCTACGAGCAGTACTTC. It translates to CASSSGQASYEQYF.

The chain links TRBV5-1 to TRBJ2-7, with TRBD2 matching over 7 bases. The germline V gene has CDR1 SGHRS and CDR2 YFSETQ. V shed 2 bases, J shed 4 bases, and the junction held 9 bases outside the gene matches. This CDR3 region has 15 residues. The CDR3 protein is CASSFVWGGEYEQYF. CDR3 nucleotides: TGCGCCAGCAGCTTTGTTTGGGGGGGAGAATACGAGCAGTACTTC.

The rearrangement links TRBV7-2 to TRBJ2-1; TRBD2 aligns across 11 bases. Per the germline V gene, CDR1 is SGHTA and CDR2 is FQGNSA. The J segment lost 8 bases and the V segment lost 3 bases, leaving 3 bases of the junction unmatched. The CDR3 runs to 14 residues. For the CDR3, the DNA is TGTGCCAGCAGCTTGACTAGCGGGGAGGATGAGCAGTTCTTC. It yields the protein CASSLTSGEDEQFF.

The V and J genes are TRBV25-1 and TRBJ2-1, with 7 positions matching TRBD1. The ends lost 2 bases at V and 5 bases at J; junction bases unmatched: 6. This CDR3 region has 15 residues. CDR1 is MGHDK and CDR2 is SYGVNS in the germline V gene. The CDR3 coding sequence is TGTGCCAGCAGTGAACGGGACAGCGGAAACAATGAGCAGTTCTTC. Its protein is CASSERDSGNNEQFF. Filled out from reference TRBV25-1 and TRBJ2-1, the complete variable domain reads EADIYQTPRYLVIGTGKKITLECSQTMGHDKMYWYQQDPGMELHLIHYSYGVNSTEKGDLSSESTVSRIRTEHFPLTLESARPSHTSQYLCASSERDSGNNEQFFGPGTRLTVL.

The chain combines TRBV11-3 with TRBJ2-2; 7 bases match TRBD1. Trimming removed 1 base from V and 5 bases from J; junction bases left unmatched: 4. The germline V gene has CDR1 SGHNT and CDR2 YENEEA. The CDR3 is 15 amino acids. In DNA form, the CDR3 reads TGTGCCAGCAGCTTAGGTTCAGGGGGAACCGGGGAGCTGTTTTTT. It is translated as CASSLGSGGTGELFF.

V usage is TRBV15 and J usage is TRBJ1-2; D is unresolved. Germline CDR1 reads LNHNV; CDR2 reads YYDKDF (reference sequence). The CDR3 spans 13 residues. The V end was cut by 4 bases, the J end by 6 bases, with 12 bases between. Here the CDR3 DNA reads TGTGCCACCAGCACCGGGAACCTGGATGGCTACACCTTC. Amino acid sequence: CATSTGNLDGYTF.

The gene calls are TRBV11-3 and TRBJ2-7; 8 bases line up with TRBD2. With V trimmed by 4 bases and J by 6 bases, 14 bases remained unmatched. There are 16 residues in the CDR3. The germline V gene has CDR1 SGHNT and CDR2 YENEEA. The CDR3 coding sequence is TGTGCCAGCAGCTCCCGCTCGGGGACTAGTCCCAGCGAGCAGTACTTC. It translates to CASSSRSGTSPSEQYF.

The chain uses TRBV19 and TRBJ1-4; D is possibly TRBD1 (5 bases). Trimming removed 10 bases at V and 0 bases at J, with 12 bases between. CDR1 and CDR2 from the germline V gene are LNHDA and SQIVND (reference sequence). This CDR3 has 14 residues. As DNA, the CDR3 is TGTGCCACAAGACAGTTTTCAACTAATGAAAAACTGTTTTTT. Protein sequence: CATRQFSTNEKLFF.

This chain connects TRBV2 to TRBJ2-7; 11 bases map to TRBD1. V lost 6 bases, J lost 0 bases, and 4 bases stayed unmatched. The CDR3 has 15 amino acids. Germline-derived CDR1 and CDR2 are SNHLY and FYNNEI. CDR3 DNA: TGTGCCAGCAGAGCGGGACAGGGGGGCTCCTACGAGCAGTACTTC. It encodes CASRAGQGGSYEQYF. The whole variable domain, remainder taken from reference TRBV2 and TRBJ2-7, is EPEVTQTPSHQVTQMGQEVILRCVPISNHLYFYWYRQILGQKVEFLVSFYNNEISEKSEIFDDQFSVERPDGSNFTLKIRSTKLEDSAMYFCASRAGQGGSYEQYFGPGTRLTVT.

The genes are TRBV6-1 and TRBJ2-7; D not resolved. Germline CDR1 is MNHNS and CDR2 is SASEGT. CDR3 length: 13 amino acids. V gave up 3 bases and J gave up 4 bases, with 10 bases separating them. The CDR3 nucleotides read TGTGCCAGCAGTGATCCTGAGAAGTACGAGCAGTACTTC. It translates to CASSDPEKYEQYF.

The genes are TRBV6-1 and TRBJ2-1; the match to TRBD2 covers 9 bases. The V gene end was trimmed by 0 bases and the J gene end by 3 bases; junction bases not matched to a gene: 9. CDR3 size: 18 residues. The V gene's germline CDR1 is MNHNS and CDR2 SASEGT. The CDR3 bases are TGTGCCAGCAGTGAAGCGCTTCTGAGGCGGGGGGGCTACAATGAGCAGTTCTTC. It specifies CASSEALLRRGGYNEQFF.

The rearrangement joins TRBV27 to TRBJ2-3; D uncertain. The CDR3 totals 14 residues. Germline assignment: CDR1 MNHEY and CDR2 SMNVEV (reference sequence). V lost 3 bases and J lost 3, with 10 bases in between. CDR3 in DNA: TGTGCCAGCAGTTTGTTGCCGGAGACAGATACGCAGTATTTT. Protein: CASSLLPETDTQYF.

This rearrangement joins TRBV18 to TRBJ2-5, with D maybe TRBD2 (7 bases). Between the trimmed V and J ends, which lost 2 bases and 2 bases, there was a span of 24 bases. CDR3 length equals 19 residues. The germline gives CDR1 KGHSH, CDR2 LQKENI. As DNA, the CDR3 is TGTGCCAGCTCACCAATTGGATACAGGACTAGGGGGTCTCAAGAGACCCAGTACTTC. Protein: CASSPIGYRTRGSQETQYF.

V is TRBV15 and J is TRBJ1-5; no clear D. The CDR3 runs to 13 residues. CDR1 is LNHNV and CDR2 is YYDKDF in the germline V gene (reference sequence). Between the trimmed V and J ends, which lost 0 bases and 3 bases, there was a span of 3 bases. As DNA, the CDR3 is TGTGCCACCAGCAGAGATCTCAATCAGCCCCAGCATTTT. Encoded protein: CATSRDLNQPQHF. The full variable domain, completed using reference TRBV15 and TRBJ1-5, is DAMVIQNPRYQVTQFGKPVTLSCSQTLNHNVMYWYQQKSSQAPKLLFHYYDKDFNNEADTPDNFQSRRPNTSFCFLDIRSPGLGDTAMYLCATSRDLNQPQHFGDGTRLSIL.

CDR3 in DNA: TGTGCCACCGGGACCGCAGGGACTACTAGCACAGATACGCAGTATTTT. Translated: CATGTAGTTSTDTQYF. This chain uses TRBV10-3 with TRBJ2-3; 7 bases fit TRBD2. J gave up 0 bases and V 10 bases, and 13 bases lay outside the gene matches. CDR3 length: 16 residues. The germline V gene has CDR1 ENHRY and CDR2 SYGVKD.

The chain recombines TRBV16 with TRBJ1-2; D is possibly TRBD1 (5 bases). The CDR3 extends over 15 amino acids. Per the germline V gene, CDR1 is KGHSY and CDR2 is FQNENV. Trimming removed 2 bases at V and 3 bases at J, with 13 bases between. The CDR3 DNA sequence: TGTGCCAGCAGCCAACCCGTCGGAGGGGACTATGGCTACACCTTC. It encodes CASSQPVGGDYGYTF.

The CDR3 sequence is CASSFDQGVNTEAFF. The DNA of the CDR3 is TGTGCCAGCAGCTTTGATCAAGGAGTGAACACTGAAGCTTTCTTT. This chain links TRBV5-5 with TRBJ1-1; D is uncertain. Germline V lookup: CDR1 SGHKS, CDR2 YYEKEE (reference sequence). The CDR3 length is 15 residues. V dropped 2 bases and J dropped 0 bases, with 11 bases sitting between them.

A single count supports this clone. This chain links TRBV28 with TRBJ1-6; 7 positions agree with TRBD1. CDR3 length equals 15 residues. In germline, CDR1 is MDHEN, CDR2 SYDVKM. Trimming cost V 6 bases and J 3 bases; bases outside gene matches: 5. The DNA of the CDR3 is TGTGCCAGCAGGGTGGGACAGATCTATAATTCACCCCTCCACTTT. Translation gives CASRVGQIYNSPLHF.

A single count supports this clone. V is TRBV19 and J is TRBJ2-3, with 9 bases aligning to TRBD1. The V gene end was trimmed by 5 bases and the J gene end by 3 bases; junction bases not matched to a gene: 9. Germline loops: CDR1 LNHDA, CDR2 SQIVND (reference sequence). The CDR3 spans 16 residues. CDR3 protein: CASSQSTGGRTDTQYF. As DNA, the CDR3 is TGTGCCAGTAGTCAATCCACAGGGGGCAGAACAGATACGCAGTATTTT.

The chain has TRBV6-1 and TRBJ1-2, with 7 bases matching TRBD1. J was trimmed by 0 bases and V by 3 bases; bases with no gene match: 10. The CDR3 spans 17 residues. Germline-derived CDR1 and CDR2 are MNHNS and SASEGT. Written as DNA, the CDR3 is TGTGCCAGCAGTGATCGTGTCCCGGGACAGCCTAACTATGGCTACACCTTC. It encodes CASSDRVPGQPNYGYTF.

The chain recombines TRBV7-9 with TRBJ2-2; possible D gene TRBD2, 6 bases. Germline assignment: CDR1 SEHNR and CDR2 FQNEAQ (reference sequence). Trimming stripped 3 bases from V and 6 bases from J, with 14 bases between. CDR3 size: 15 residues. CDR3 region: CASSFWARDSGELFF. The CDR3 DNA reads TGTGCCAGCAGCTTCTGGGCCAGGGACTCCGGGGAGCTGTTTTTT.

This chain links TRBV2 with TRBJ2-2; TRBD1 is a possible D gene (6 bases). Germline V gives CDR1 SNHLY, CDR2 FYNNEI. The CDR3 is 17 residues long. V lost 4 bases, J lost 0 bases, and 15 bases lay in between. The CDR3 nucleotides are TGTGCCAGCAGTGTCCCCAAACAGGGTACGAACACCGGGGAGCTGTTTTTT. Amino acid sequence: CASSVPKQGTNTGELFF.